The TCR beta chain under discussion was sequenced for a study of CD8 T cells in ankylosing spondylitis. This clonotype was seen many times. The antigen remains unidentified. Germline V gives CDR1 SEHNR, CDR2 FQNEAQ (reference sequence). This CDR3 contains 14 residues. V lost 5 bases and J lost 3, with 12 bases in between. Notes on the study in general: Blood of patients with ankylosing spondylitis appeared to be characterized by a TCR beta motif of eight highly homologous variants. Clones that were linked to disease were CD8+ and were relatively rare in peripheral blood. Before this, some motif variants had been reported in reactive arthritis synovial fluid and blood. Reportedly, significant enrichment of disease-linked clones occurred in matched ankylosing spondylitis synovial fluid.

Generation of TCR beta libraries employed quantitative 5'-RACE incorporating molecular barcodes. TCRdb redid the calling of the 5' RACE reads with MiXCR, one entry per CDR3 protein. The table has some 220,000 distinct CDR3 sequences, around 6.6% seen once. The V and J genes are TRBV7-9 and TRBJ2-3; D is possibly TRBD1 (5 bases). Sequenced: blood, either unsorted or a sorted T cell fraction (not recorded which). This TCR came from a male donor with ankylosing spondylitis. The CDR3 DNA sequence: TGTGCCAGCAGCCCCAGGGATGGGACAGATACGCAGTATTTT. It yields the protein CASSPRDGTDTQYF.